These 8 T cell receptor beta chains were sequenced from one sample in a study of OX40 agonist ivuxolimab in advanced cancers. TCRdb keeps only in-frame clones here, not all; method: immunoSEQ multiplex PCR. The table has 75,000 to 100,000 clones, 80% to 90% seen once; the top ten hold approximately 0.3%. The source was CD4+ or CD8+ T cells sorted from blood, collected in a trial of the OX40 agonist ivuxolimab. Receptors were obtained from an adult with an advanced solid tumor such as melanoma, head and neck, liver or kidney cancer.

V and J are TRBV6-1 and TRBJ1-1; tentatively, D is TRBD1 (5 bases). CDR3 length equals 17 residues. With 0 bases removed from V and 6 bases from J, the gap between germline ends came to 20 bases. Germline values: CDR1 MNHNS, CDR2 SASEGT. The CDR3 nucleotides read TGTGCCAGCAGTGAAGCGGCGGGGCAGGGACGGGGCGCTGAAGCTTTCTTT. It encodes CASSEAAGQGRGAEAFF.

The chain is built from TRBV5-1 and TRBJ2-3, with D unclear. The V end was cut by 1 base, the J end by 6 bases, with 18 bases between. This CDR3 spans 16 amino acids. The germline V gene encodes CDR1 SGHRS and CDR2 YFSETQ. The CDR3 nucleotides read TGCGCCAGCAGCTTGAGGGCTACCGAGTTGGCGGATACGCAGTATTTT. Its translation is CASSLRATELADTQYF.

The chain couples TRBV4-1 to TRBJ2-1; 10 bases are a match to TRBD2. Germline V gene data show CDR1 as MGHRA and CDR2 as YSYEKL. The CDR3 runs 17 residues. The junction had 11 bases not matched to a gene; V was cut back by 4 bases and J by 5 bases. The CDR3 spells CASSPLPAGGPNNEQFF. The DNA of the CDR3 is TGCGCCAGCAGCCCACTGCCAGCGGGAGGGCCTAACAATGAGCAGTTCTTC.

The CDR3 loop is CSVEGQGMDIQYF. The CDR3, as DNA: TGCAGCGTTGAGGGACAGGGGATGGACATTCAGTACTTC. The chain recombines TRBV29-1 with TRBJ2-4, with 10 bases that match TRBD1. The CDR3 has 13 amino acids. CDR1 SQVTM and CDR2 ANQGSEA come from the germline V gene. V was pared by 3 bases and J by 8 bases, with 4 bases of the junction left unmatched.

The rearrangement uses TRBV18 and TRBJ1-5; no clear D gene. The germline V gene has CDR1 KGHSH and CDR2 LQKENI. The CDR3 consists of 14 residues. The V end was cut by 3 bases, the J end by 4 bases, with 10 bases between. In DNA form, the CDR3 reads TGTGCCAGCTCACCGGACGGTTCAAATCAGCCCCAGCATTTT. Translated: CASSPDGSNQPQHF.

The chain employs TRBV5-1 and TRBJ2-2; 10 bases align to TRBD1. The J segment lost 6 bases and the V segment lost 1 base, leaving 9 bases of the junction unmatched. This CDR3 is 17 amino acids long. Looked up from germline, CDR1 is SGHRS and CDR2 is YFSETQ. CDR3 DNA sequence: TGCGCCAGCAGCTTGTTGGGTCCGGGACAGGGGCCCGGGGAGCTGTTTTTT. It specifies CASSLLGPGQGPGELFF.

Only one count was recorded for this clone. The V and J genes are TRBV6-4 and TRBJ1-2, with D maybe TRBD1 (6 bases). Germline loops: CDR1 MRHNA, CDR2 SNTAGT. This CDR3 contains 15 residues. Trimming left V 2 bases short and J 1 base short, with 11 bases between. The CDR3 nucleotides are TGTGCCAGCAGTGACCCGGGACAACATAACTATGGCTACACCTTC. It specifies CASSDPGQHNYGYTF.

This chain joins TRBV4-3 and TRBJ1-6; D gene unclear. CDR1 is LGHNA, CDR2 YSLEER, per germline. This CDR3 has 14 amino acids. Trimming stripped 9 bases from V and 5 bases from J, with 14 bases between. CDR3 protein: CASGTFTNNSPLHF. The CDR3 coding sequence is TGCGCCAGTGGAACATTTACGAATAATTCACCCCTCCACTTT.